This T cell receptor (beta chain) comes out of a study of cytomegalovirus exposure and HLA in healthy donors. This PCR relied on a set of 60 Vbeta primers and 13 Jbeta primers. Some clones are missing from TCRdb's copy, which holds only in-frame ones; the method was immunoSEQ multiplex PCR. The repertoire holds about 69,000 clones, with roughly 74% as singletons. Broader study findings: When the data were analyzed later, several of the most significant clusters appeared to be linked to common viral pathogens. In terms of immune exposure information, only CMV serostatus was available.

This clone was recorded once. Its target is not known. After removal of 6 bases from V and 5 bases from J, the junction contained 13 bases not matched to a gene. The CDR3 covers 15 residues. The germline V gene has CDR1 SEHNR and CDR2 FQNEAQ (reference sequence). Sequences were obtained from PBMCs. The clonotype comes from a woman in her sixties or seventies in good health and CMV-seropositive. The chain has TRBV7-9 and TRBJ2-7; 7 positions match TRBD1. Here the CDR3 reads CASSLTGDSWNEQYF. DNA of the CDR3: TGTGCCAGCAGTTTAACAGGGGATAGTTGGAACGAGCAGTACTTC.